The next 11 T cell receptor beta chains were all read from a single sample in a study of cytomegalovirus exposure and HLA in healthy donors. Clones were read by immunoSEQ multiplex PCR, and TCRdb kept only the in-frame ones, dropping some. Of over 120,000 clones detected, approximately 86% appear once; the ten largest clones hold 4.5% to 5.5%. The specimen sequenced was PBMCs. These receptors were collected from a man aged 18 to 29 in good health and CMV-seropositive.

CDR3 residues: CASKKGLAGDYEQYF. The CDR3 DNA is TGTGCCAGCAAAAAGGGACTAGCGGGAGACTACGAGCAGTACTTC. The chain combines TRBV2 with TRBJ2-7; 14 bases line up with TRBD2. The CDR3 spans 15 residues. V lost 7 bases, J lost 3 bases, and 5 bases stayed unmatched. The germline V gene has CDR1 SNHLY and CDR2 FYNNEI.

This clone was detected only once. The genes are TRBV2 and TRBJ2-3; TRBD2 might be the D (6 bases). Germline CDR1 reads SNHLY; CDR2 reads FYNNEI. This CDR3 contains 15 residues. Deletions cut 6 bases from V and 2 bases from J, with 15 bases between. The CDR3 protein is CASRAGTRDTDTQYF. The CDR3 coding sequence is TGTGCCAGCAGAGCCGGGACTCGAGACACAGATACGCAGTATTTT.

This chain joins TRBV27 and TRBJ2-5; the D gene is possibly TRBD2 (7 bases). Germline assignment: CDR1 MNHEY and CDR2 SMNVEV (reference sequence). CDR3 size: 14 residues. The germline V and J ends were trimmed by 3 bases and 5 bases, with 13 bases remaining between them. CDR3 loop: CASSFGGGGETQYF. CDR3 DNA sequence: TGTGCCAGCAGTTTCGGGGGAGGGGGGGAGACCCAGTACTTC.

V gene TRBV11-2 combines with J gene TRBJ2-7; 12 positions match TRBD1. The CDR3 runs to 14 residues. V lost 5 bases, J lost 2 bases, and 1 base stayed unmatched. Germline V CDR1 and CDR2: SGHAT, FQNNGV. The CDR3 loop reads CASSRDRGPYEQYF. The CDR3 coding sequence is TGTGCCAGCAGCCGGGACAGGGGGCCCTACGAGCAGTACTTC. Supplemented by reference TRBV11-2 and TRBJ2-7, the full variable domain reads EAGVAQSPRYKIIEKRQSVAFWCNPISGHATLYWYQQILGQGPKLLIQFQNNGVVDDSQLPKDRFSAERLKGVDSTLKIQPAKLEDSAVYLCASSRDRGPYEQYFGPGTRLTVT.

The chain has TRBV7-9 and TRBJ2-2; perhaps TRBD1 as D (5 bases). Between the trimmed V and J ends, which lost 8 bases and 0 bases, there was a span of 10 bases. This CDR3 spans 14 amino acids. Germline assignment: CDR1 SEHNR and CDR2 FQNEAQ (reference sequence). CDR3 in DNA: TGTGCCAGCTGTGACAGCACGAACACCGGGGAGCTGTTTTTT. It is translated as CASCDSTNTGELFF. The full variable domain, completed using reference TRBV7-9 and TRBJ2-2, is DTGVSQNPRHKITKRGQNVTFRCDPISEHNRLYWYRQTLGQGPEFLTYFQNEAQLEKSRLLSDRFSAERPKGSFSTLEIQRTEQGDSAMYLCASCDSTNTGELFFGEGSRLTVL.

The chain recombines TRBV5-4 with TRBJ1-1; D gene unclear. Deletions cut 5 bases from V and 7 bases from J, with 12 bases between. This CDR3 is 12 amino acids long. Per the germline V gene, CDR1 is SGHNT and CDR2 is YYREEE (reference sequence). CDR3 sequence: CASRPAGSEAFF. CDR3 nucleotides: TGTGCCAGCAGACCGGCAGGCAGTGAAGCTTTCTTT.

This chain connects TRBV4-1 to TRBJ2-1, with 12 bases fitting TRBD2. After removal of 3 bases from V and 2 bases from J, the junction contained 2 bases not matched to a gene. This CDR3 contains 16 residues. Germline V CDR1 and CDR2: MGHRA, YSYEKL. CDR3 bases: TGCGCCAGCAGCCAGCGACTAGCGGGGGCCTACAATGAGCAGTTCTTC. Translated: CASSQRLAGAYNEQFF.

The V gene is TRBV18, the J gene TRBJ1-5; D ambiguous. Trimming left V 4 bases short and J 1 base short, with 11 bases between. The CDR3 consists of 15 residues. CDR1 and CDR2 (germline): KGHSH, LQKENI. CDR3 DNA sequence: TGTGCCAGCTCACTCCTCCAGGCCAGCAATCAGCCCCAGCATTTT. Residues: CASSLLQASNQPQHF.

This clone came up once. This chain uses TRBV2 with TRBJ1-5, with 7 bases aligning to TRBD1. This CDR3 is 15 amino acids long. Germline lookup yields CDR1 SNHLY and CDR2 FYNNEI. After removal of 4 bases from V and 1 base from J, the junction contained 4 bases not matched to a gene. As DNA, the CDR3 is TGTGCCAGCAGTGGGTTGGGACAGAGCAATCAGCCCCAGCATTTT. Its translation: CASSGLGQSNQPQHF.

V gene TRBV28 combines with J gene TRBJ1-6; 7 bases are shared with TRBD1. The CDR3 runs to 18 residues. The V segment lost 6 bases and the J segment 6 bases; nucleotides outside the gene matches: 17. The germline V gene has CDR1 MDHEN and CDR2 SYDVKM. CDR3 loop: CASSLPSRGLVANSPLHF. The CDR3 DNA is TGTGCCAGCAGCCTCCCCTCCAGGGGGTTGGTTGCTAATTCACCCCTCCACTTT.

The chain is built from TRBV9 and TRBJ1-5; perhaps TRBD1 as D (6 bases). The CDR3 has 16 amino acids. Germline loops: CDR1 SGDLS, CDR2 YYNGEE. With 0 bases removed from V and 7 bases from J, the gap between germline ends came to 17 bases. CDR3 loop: CASSVGVGALGQPQHF. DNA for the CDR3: TGTGCCAGCAGCGTAGGGGTGGGGGCTTTAGGCCAGCCCCAGCATTTT. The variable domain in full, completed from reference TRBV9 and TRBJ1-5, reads DSGVTQTPKHLITATGQRVTLRCSPRSGDLSVYWYQQSLDQGLQFLIQYYNGEERAKGNILERFSAQQFPDLHSELNLSSLELGDSALYFCASSVGVGALGQPQHFGDGTRLSIL.